This T cell receptor beta chain was found in a study of Ad26.COV2.S vaccination and SARS-CoV-2 variants. Study outcomes and limitations: It was found that vaccine and placebo recipients had similar non-spike TCR breadth. The analyses of TCR breadth and depth may have understated the size of total T cell responses. Vaccine recipients posted higher spike-specific TCR breadth than their placebo counterparts.

TCRdb keeps only in-frame clones here, not all; method: immunoSEQ multiplex PCR. The repertoire holds around 370,000 clones, with about 92% as singletons. CDR1 is MNHEY and CDR2 is SVGAGI in the germline V gene. The V gene lost 0 bases and the J gene lost 6 bases, with 12 bases spanning the gap. The CDR3 covers 15 residues. As to this clone: No antigen is known for it.

This specimen was peripheral blood, taken after recovery from COVID-19. J is TRBJ2-1 and V is TRBV6-5, with D perhaps TRBD2 (5 bases). The TCR comes from a human donor who had recovered from COVID-19. CDR3 coding DNA: TGTGCCAGCAGTTACTCGATCGGGAACGGCAATGAGCAGTTCTTC. Its protein is CASSYSIGNGNEQFF.